One sample yielded the 16 T cell receptor beta chains listed below, sequenced in a study of regulatory T cells in long-lasting Graves disease (dated by TCRdb to about 2021). Read against the paper, the sample's time point label means: newly diagnosed GD, antithyroid drugs for less than 3 months. For both TCR sequencing and RNA sequencing, RNA was extracted from PBMCs in TRIzol. Receptor libraries were prepared by multiplex PCR. Sequencing was performed on an Illumina HiSeq 4000. iRepertoire HTBI primers and Arm-PCR amplification of CDR3 regions were used to construct TCR beta libraries. TCRdb trimmed public reads at Q25 via fastp, called clones via MiXCR and kept in-frame beta chains. CDR3 protein duplicates are merged, each entry listing the most common genes and DNA. This sample lists roughly 530,000 distinct CDR3 sequences; about 16% were detected once. The top ten clones comprise 25% of the sample.

The same data also went into a second study, on T cells in Graves' hyperthyroidism and ophthalmopathy.

Sequenced here: peripheral blood mononuclear cells (PBMCs), sampled at new diagnosis, from a patient treated with antithyroid drugs. Every receptor here comes from a middle-aged woman with Graves disease. Donor details come from another sample of the same person, matched by shared clones.

There are a few counts of this clonotype. The rearrangement links TRBV12-3 or TRBV12-4 to TRBJ2-7; 11 bases agree with TRBD1. After removal of 6 bases from V and 3 bases from J, the junction contained 7 bases not matched to a gene. The CDR3 extends over 15 amino acids. CDR3 amino acids: CASSATGTGGYEQYF. The CDR3 bases are TGTGCCAGCAGCGCGACCGGGACAGGGGGCTACGAGCAGTACTTC.

This clonotype has a handful of counts. Its ends do not fully match the called genes, so a read error is possible. The rearrangement joins TRBV3-1 to TRBJ2-3; D is ambiguous. This CDR3 has 13 residues. Looked up from germline, CDR1 is LGHDT and CDR2 is YNNKEL (reference sequence). In DNA, the CDR3 is TGCGCCAGCAGCCAAGTCGGCACAGATACGCAGTATTTT. Translation: CASSQVGTDTQYF.

The chain combines TRBV20-1 with TRBJ2-7; D gene unclear. The CDR3 consists of 13 residues. Trimming cost V 3 bases and J 3 bases, with 12 bases left between them. Germline loops: CDR1 DFQATT, CDR2 SNEGSKA (reference sequence). The CDR3 is CSARRPDDYEQYF. The DNA for the CDR3 is TGCAGTGCTAGGAGGCCGGACGACTACGAGCAGTACTTC.

This clonotype appeared a few times. The chain combines TRBV30 with TRBJ1-2; D ambiguous. Per the germline V gene, CDR1 is GTSNPN and CDR2 is SVGIG (reference sequence). Between the trimmed V and J ends, which lost 3 bases and 5 bases, there was a span of 19 bases. The CDR3 covers 15 residues. The CDR3 nucleotides read TGTGCCTGGAGAGTAGTGGGCGAAAGGGCTTATGGCTACACCTTC. Encoded protein: CAWRVVGERAYGYTF.

This clonotype showed up many times. The V gene is TRBV3-1, the J gene TRBJ1-3; D uncertain. This CDR3 contains 15 residues. V was trimmed by 4 bases and J by 0 bases, leaving 10 bases between them. The germline gives CDR1 LGHDT, CDR2 YNNKEL (reference sequence). CDR3 nucleotides: TGTGCCAGCAGCCCGAGGACTTCCTCTGGAAACACCATATATTTT. As protein: CASSPRTSSGNTIYF. The complete variable domain, with remaining parts taken from reference TRBV3-1 and TRBJ1-3, reads DTAVSQTPKYLVTQMGNDKSIKCEQNLGHDTMYWYKQDSKKFLKIMFSYNNKELIINETVPNRFSPKSPDKAHLNLHINSLELGDSAVYFCASSPRTSSGNTIYFGEGSWLTVV.

This chain links TRBV20-1 with TRBJ2-2, with 10 bases aligning to TRBD2. Trimming took 6 bases from V and 2 from J; bases not matched to a gene: 3. This CDR3 has 14 amino acids. Germline CDR1 reads DFQATT; CDR2 reads SNEGSKA (reference sequence). The chain's CDR3 is CSAPSGGNTGELFF. The DNA for the CDR3 is TGCAGTGCCCCTAGCGGGGGAAACACCGGGGAGCTGTTTTTT.

This clonotype has a count of ten or more. This chain connects TRBV7-3 to TRBJ1-1; D is perhaps TRBD1 (5 bases). The V end was cut by 2 bases, the J end by 5 bases, with 9 bases between. Germline CDR1 and CDR2: SGHTA and FQGTGA. CDR3 length: 13 residues. CDR3 in amino acids: CASSLGGTTEAFF. The CDR3 DNA follows: TGTGCCAGCAGCTTAGGCGGGACTACTGAAGCTTTCTTT.

The rearrangement joins TRBV29-1 to TRBJ1-2, with D possibly being TRBD1 (6 bases). The CDR3 runs 12 residues. Trimming removed 7 bases at V and 4 bases at J, with 13 bases between. Germline V gene data show CDR1 as SQVTM and CDR2 as ANQGSEA. In DNA form, the CDR3 reads TGCAGCGCTCAACAGGGTGGCTATGGCTACACCTTC. It is translated as CSAQQGGYGYTF. Combining the CDR3 with reference TRBV29-1 and TRBJ1-2 gives the whole variable domain SAVISQKPSRDICQRGTSLTIQCQVDSQVTMMFWYRQQPGQSLTLIATANQGSEATYESGFVIDKFPISRPNLTFSTLTVSNMSPEDSSIYLCSAQQGGYGYTFGSGTRLTVV.

This clonotype was found many times. This chain connects TRBV28 to TRBJ2-7; D is perhaps TRBD1 (6 bases). Trimming shortened V by 6 bases and J by 6 bases, and 18 bases separated the two germline ends. The CDR3 loop spans 14 amino acids. In germline, CDR1 is MDHEN, CDR2 SYDVKM. The CDR3 DNA is TGTGCCAGCAGACCCACCGGGACACCCTTCGAGCAGTACTTC. It yields the protein CASRPTGTPFEQYF.

At least ten counts were recorded for this clonotype. The chain uses TRBV3-1 and TRBJ2-1; possibly TRBD1 or TRBD2 for D (6 bases each). The V gene lost 4 bases and the J gene lost 9 bases, with 19 bases spanning the gap. This CDR3 spans 15 amino acids. Germline V gives CDR1 LGHDT, CDR2 YNNKEL (reference sequence). The CDR3 DNA is TGTGCCAGCAGCCTACACGGGGGCGGGGAGGCTGAGCAGTTCTTC. This encodes CASSLHGGGEAEQFF.

This clonotype was recorded many times. V usage is TRBV18 and J usage is TRBJ2-5, with a weak D call TRBD1 (5 bases). This CDR3 contains 15 residues. Between the trimmed V and J ends, which lost 1 base and 4 bases, there was a span of 13 bases. Germline CDR1 KGHSH, CDR2 LQKENI. The CDR3 region is CASSPQAGRSETQYF. The CDR3 coding sequence is TGTGCCAGCTCACCACAGGCAGGGCGGTCAGAGACCCAGTACTTC.

A few counts support this clonotype. This chain connects TRBV12-3 or TRBV12-4 to TRBJ1-5; D possibly corresponds to TRBD1 (5 bases). V was cut by 3 bases and J by 2 bases, with 11 bases left in between. The CDR3 totals 15 residues. Written as DNA, the CDR3 is TGTGCCAGCAGTTTCCGGGGGATCCGCAATCAGCCCCAGCATTTT. This gives the protein CASSFRGIRNQPQHF.

This clonotype was detected many times. The chain joins TRBV18 to TRBJ2-7; 7 nucleotides line up with TRBD1. The CDR3 has 14 residues. The ends lost 6 bases at V and 0 bases at J; junction bases unmatched: 5. Germline V gene sequence: CDR1 KGHSH, CDR2 LQKENI. The CDR3 region is CASSPDRSSYEQYF. CDR3 DNA sequence: TGTGCCAGCTCGCCGGACAGGAGCTCCTACGAGCAGTACTTC.

This clonotype was counted at least ten times. This chain uses TRBV7-8 with TRBJ2-3; TRBD2 matches at 10 bases. V lost 9 bases, J lost 2 bases, and 8 bases stayed unmatched. Per germline, CDR1 SGHVS and CDR2 FQNEAQ. CDR3 length: 15 amino acids. CDR3 DNA sequence: TGTGCCAGTTTACCGGGACTAGCGCCCACAGATACGCAGTATTTT. Amino acid sequence: CASLPGLAPTDTQYF.

This chain connects TRBV18 to TRBJ1-4; D uncertain. Germline V gene data show CDR1 as KGHSH and CDR2 as LQKENI. The CDR3 consists of 17 residues. With 0 bases removed from V and 6 bases from J, the gap between germline ends came to 17 bases. Here the CDR3 reads CASSPPAGSGMDEKLFF. The CDR3 nucleotides read TGTGCCAGCTCACCACCGGCTGGGTCGGGTATGGATGAAAAACTGTTTTTT.

At least ten counts were recorded for this clonotype. The chain has TRBV5-1 and TRBJ1-1; TRBD1 is a possible D gene (6 bases). V was clipped by 0 bases and J by 4 bases, with 19 bases between them. This CDR3 has 17 residues. The germline gives CDR1 SGHRS, CDR2 YFSETQ. Here the CDR3 reads CASSLGGGAGMGTEAFF. In DNA, the CDR3 is TGCGCCAGCAGCTTGGGGGGGGGCGCAGGTATGGGCACTGAAGCTTTCTTT.